This TCR beta chain was recovered during a study of identical twins. This clonotype was seen at least ten times. The target antigen is unknown. TCRdb passed the 5' RACE reads through MiXCR, listing each CDR3 protein once. The data contain a few hundred thousand distinct CDR3 sequences, more than 9% of them singletons. Whole-study findings and limits: Cross-sectional statistics, not tracking of the same donors, supported the conclusions.

These same data were also listed under a study on yellow fever vaccine responses in identical twins.

Input material: PBMCs. The receptor was derived from a young woman in good health.

The CDR3 loop reads CASSWLGTGGNEQFF. Written as DNA, the CDR3 is TGTGCCAGCAGTTGGCTCGGGACAGGGGGCAATGAGCAGTTCTTC. The chain carries TRBV25-1 and TRBJ2-1; 11 bases line up with TRBD1. Per germline, CDR1 MGHDK and CDR2 SYGVNS. The CDR3 is 15 residues long. The V segment lost 5 bases and the J segment 6 bases; nucleotides outside the gene matches: 6.